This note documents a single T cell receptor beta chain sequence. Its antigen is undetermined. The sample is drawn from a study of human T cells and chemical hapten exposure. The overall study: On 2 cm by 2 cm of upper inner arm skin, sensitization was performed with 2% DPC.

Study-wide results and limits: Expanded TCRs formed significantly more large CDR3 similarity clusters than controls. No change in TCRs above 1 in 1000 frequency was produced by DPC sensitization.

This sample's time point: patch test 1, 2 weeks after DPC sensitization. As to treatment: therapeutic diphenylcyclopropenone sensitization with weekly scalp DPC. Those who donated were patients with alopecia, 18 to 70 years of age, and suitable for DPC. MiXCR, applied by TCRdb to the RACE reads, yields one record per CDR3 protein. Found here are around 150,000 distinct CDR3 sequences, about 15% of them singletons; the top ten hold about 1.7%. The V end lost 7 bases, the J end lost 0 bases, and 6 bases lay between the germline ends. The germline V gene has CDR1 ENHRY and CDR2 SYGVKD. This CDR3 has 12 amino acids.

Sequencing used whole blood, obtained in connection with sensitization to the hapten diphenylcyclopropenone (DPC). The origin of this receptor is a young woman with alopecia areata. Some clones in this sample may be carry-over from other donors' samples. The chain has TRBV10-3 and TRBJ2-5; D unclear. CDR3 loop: CAIMGNQETQYF. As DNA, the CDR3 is TGTGCCATCATGGGTAACCAAGAGACCCAGTACTTC.